Here is one T cell receptor beta chain with its context. Antigen unknown. The time point denotes: newly diagnosed GD, antithyroid drugs for less than 3 months. The TCR library was made from RNA that had been extracted from PBMCs in TRIzol. This specimen belongs to a study of regulatory T cells in long-lasting Graves disease. Study conclusions and caveats: The persistent group shared roughly 2,700 public clonotypes, more than the approximately 970 shared by new patients. Accuracy may have been reduced by the small sample size.

Through Arm-PCR of CDR3 regions and iRepertoire HTBI primers, TCR beta libraries were built. TCRdb passed the multiplex PCR reads through MiXCR, listing each CDR3 protein once. The sample has roughly 530,000 distinct CDR3 sequences; about 16% are singletons. Germline lookup yields CDR1 MGHRA and CDR2 YSYEKL. The CDR3 has 15 amino acids. V was pared by 3 bases and J by 4 bases, with 14 bases between. These data also formed part of another study, on T cells in Graves' hyperthyroidism and ophthalmopathy.

The chain couples TRBV4-1 to TRBJ2-3, with a tentative D call TRBD2 (5 bases). The receptor was isolated from a woman aged 35-60 years with Graves disease. This sample comprised peripheral blood mononuclear cells (PBMCs), obtained at new diagnosis, from a patient treated with antithyroid drugs. The CDR3 loop is CASSHGRTGADTQYF. CDR3 in DNA: TGCGCCAGCAGCCACGGCAGGACCGGGGCAGATACGCAGTATTTT.